This TCR beta chain appears in the sequencing data of a study of blood T cell repertoires in COVID-19. Study at large: The origin of the acute and convalescent COVID-19 samples was the United States, Italy and Spain. From T cells, B-cell-depleted T cells, or PBMCs came the material, which was cDNA or gDNA.

Seattle patients were enrolled during active infection and followed longitudinally. Germline V CDR1 and CDR2: SGHRS, YFSETQ. V shed 5 bases and J shed 2 bases, with 14 bases lying between them. There are 15 residues in the CDR3. Only one count was recorded for this clone. Authors' methods: Researchers report that nucleated cell counts were estimated from reference gene primer amplification. Only in-frame clones appear in the TCRdb table, and some are missing; sequencing was by immunoSEQ multiplex PCR. Clonal size and the V and J genes are those of that table, whereas D and trimming came from the DNA. Of 100,000 to 150,000 clones listed, around nine tenths are singletons.

This rearrangement joins TRBV5-1 to TRBJ2-1; D is possibly TRBD2 (6 bases). Source material: peripheral blood. This TCR derives from a man aged 55 to 70 with COVID-19, enrolled during active disease. The CDR3 loop reads CASRDGTDTYNEQFF. CDR3 in DNA: TGCGCCAGCAGAGACGGGACTGATACCTACAATGAGCAGTTCTTC.